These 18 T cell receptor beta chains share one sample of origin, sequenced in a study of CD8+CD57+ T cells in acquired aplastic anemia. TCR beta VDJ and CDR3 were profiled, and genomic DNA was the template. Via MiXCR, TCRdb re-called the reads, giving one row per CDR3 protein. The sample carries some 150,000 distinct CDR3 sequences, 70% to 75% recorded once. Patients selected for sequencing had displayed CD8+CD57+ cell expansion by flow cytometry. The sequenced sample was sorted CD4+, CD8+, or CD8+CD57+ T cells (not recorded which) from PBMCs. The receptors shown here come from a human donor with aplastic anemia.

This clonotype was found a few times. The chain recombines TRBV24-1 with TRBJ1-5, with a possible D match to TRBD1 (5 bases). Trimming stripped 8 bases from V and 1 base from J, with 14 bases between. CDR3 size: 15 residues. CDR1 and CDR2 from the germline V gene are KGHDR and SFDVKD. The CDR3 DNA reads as TGTGCCACCACCCCGGGAAGGGGAAGCAATCAGCCCCAGCATTTT. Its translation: CATTPGRGSNQPQHF.

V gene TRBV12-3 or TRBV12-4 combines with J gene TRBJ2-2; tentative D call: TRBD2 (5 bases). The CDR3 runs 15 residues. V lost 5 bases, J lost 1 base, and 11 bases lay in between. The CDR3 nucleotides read TGTGCCAGCAGTCCTAGCCGTGGGAACACCGGGGAGCTGTTTTTT. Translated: CASSPSRGNTGELFF.

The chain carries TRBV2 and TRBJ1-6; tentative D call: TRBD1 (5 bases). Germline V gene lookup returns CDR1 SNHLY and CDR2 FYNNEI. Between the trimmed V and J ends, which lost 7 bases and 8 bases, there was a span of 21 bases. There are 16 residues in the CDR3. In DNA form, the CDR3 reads TGTGCCAGCACCTACTCAGGGACGGAGCCCTATTCACCCCTCCACTTT. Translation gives CASTYSGTEPYSPLHF.

CDR3 residues: CATSKETGAGNTIYF. The CDR3 DNA reads as TGTGCCACCAGCAAAGAGACAGGGGCAGGAAACACCATATATTTT. The chain is built from TRBV15 and TRBJ1-6, with 8 bases that match TRBD1. The end of the DNA aligns better with TRBJ1-3, so the J call may be wrong. The germline CDR1 and CDR2 sequences are LNHNV and YYDKDF (reference sequence). The CDR3 runs to 15 residues.

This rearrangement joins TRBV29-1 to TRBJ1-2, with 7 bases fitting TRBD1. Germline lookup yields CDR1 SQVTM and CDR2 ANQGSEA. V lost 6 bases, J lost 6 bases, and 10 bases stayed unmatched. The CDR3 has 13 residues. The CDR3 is CSVREPTGNGYTF. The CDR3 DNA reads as TGCAGCGTCCGCGAACCGACAGGGAATGGCTACACCTTC.

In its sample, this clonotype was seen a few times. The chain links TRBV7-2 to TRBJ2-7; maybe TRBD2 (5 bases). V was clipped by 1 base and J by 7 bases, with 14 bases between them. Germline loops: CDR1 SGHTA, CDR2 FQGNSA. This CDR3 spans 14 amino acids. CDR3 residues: CASSLDGTGREQYF. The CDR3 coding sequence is TGTGCCAGCAGCTTAGATGGTACGGGAAGGGAGCAGTACTTC.

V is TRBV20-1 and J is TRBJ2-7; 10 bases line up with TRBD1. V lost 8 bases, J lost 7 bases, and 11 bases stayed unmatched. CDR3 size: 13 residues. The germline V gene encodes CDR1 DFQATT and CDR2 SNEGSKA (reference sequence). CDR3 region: CSLLPDRGREQYF. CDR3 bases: TGCAGTCTTCTCCCTGACAGGGGGCGGGAGCAGTACTTC.

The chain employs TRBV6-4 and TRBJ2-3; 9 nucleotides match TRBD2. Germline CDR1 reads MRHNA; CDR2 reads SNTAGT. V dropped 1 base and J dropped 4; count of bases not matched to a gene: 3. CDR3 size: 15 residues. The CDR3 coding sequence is TGTGCCAGCAGTGACTTAGCTAGCGGGGCAGATACGCAGTATTTT. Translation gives CASSDLASGADTQYF.

CDR3 sequence (DNA): TGTGCCAGCAGCGGGGAAGTTAACACTGAAGCTTTCTTT. Its protein is CASSGEVNTEAFF. V and J are TRBV9 and TRBJ1-1; no clear D. This CDR3 is 13 amino acids long. V was pared by 3 bases and J by 2 bases, with 8 bases between. The germline gives CDR1 SGDLS, CDR2 YYNGEE.

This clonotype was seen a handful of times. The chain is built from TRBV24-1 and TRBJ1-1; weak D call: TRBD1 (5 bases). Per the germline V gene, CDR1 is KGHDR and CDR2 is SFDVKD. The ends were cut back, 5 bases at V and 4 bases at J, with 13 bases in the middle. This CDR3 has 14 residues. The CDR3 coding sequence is TGTGCCACCAGTGGAGGGCAGGGAAGCACTGAAGCTTTCTTT. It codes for CATSGGQGSTEAFF.

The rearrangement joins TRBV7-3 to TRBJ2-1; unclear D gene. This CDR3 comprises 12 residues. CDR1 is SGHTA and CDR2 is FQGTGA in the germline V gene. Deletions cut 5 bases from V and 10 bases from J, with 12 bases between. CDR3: CASSDHRAEQFF. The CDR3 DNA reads TGTGCCAGCAGCGACCACCGGGCCGAGCAGTTCTTC.

The CDR3 is CASSWTGDGELFF. Here the CDR3 DNA reads TGCGCCAGCAGTTGGACAGGGGACGGGGAGCTGTTTTTT. V gene TRBV10-1 combines with J gene TRBJ2-2; TRBD1 aligns across 9 bases. This CDR3 has 13 amino acids. Germline-derived CDR1 and CDR2 are WNHNN and SYGVQD (reference sequence). Trimming removed 5 bases from V and 7 bases from J; junction bases left unmatched: 2.

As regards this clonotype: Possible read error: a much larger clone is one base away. CDR3 DNA sequence: TGTGCCAGCAGTTCCAGGCCCACTAACTATGGCTACACCTTC. As protein: CASSSRPTNYGYTF. This chain connects TRBV6-5 to TRBJ1-2; D remains ambiguous. The V and J ends lost 4 bases and 0 bases respectively, with 9 bases between them. Per germline, CDR1 MNHEY and CDR2 SVGAGI. This CDR3 region has 14 residues.

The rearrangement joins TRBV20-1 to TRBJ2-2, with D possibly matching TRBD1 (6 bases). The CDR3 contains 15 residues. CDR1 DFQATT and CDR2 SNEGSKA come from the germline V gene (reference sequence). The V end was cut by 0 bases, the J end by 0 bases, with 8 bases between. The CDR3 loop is CSARDPGANTGELFF. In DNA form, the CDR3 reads TGCAGTGCTAGAGATCCAGGGGCGAACACCGGGGAGCTGTTTTTT.

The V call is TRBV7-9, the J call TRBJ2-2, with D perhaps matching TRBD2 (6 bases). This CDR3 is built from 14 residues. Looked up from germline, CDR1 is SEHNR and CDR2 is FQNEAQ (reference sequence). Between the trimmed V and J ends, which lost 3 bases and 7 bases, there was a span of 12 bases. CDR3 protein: CASSLILADGELFF. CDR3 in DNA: TGTGCCAGCAGCTTGATACTAGCAGACGGGGAGCTGTTTTTT.

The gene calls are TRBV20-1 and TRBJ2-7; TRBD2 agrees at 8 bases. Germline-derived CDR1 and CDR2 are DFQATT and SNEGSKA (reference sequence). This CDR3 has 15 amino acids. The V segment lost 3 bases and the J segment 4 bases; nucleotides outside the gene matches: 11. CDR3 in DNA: TGCAGTGCTAGTGCGGTCCGGACTAGCTTATACGAGCAGTACTTC. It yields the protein CSASAVRTSLYEQYF.

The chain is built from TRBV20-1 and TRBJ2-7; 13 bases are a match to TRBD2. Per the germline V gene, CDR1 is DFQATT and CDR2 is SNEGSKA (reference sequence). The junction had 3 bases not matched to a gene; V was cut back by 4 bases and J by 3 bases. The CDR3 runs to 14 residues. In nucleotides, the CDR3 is TGCAGTGCTAAAGGGACTAGCGGGAACTACGAGCAGTACTTC. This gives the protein CSAKGTSGNYEQYF.

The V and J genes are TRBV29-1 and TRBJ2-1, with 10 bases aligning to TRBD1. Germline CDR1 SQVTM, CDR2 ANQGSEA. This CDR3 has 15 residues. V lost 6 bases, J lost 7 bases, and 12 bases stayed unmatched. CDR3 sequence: CSVGSTGTGVNEQFF. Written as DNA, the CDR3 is TGCAGCGTAGGGTCTACCGGGACAGGGGTAAATGAGCAGTTCTTC.